This record covers a single T cell receptor beta chain. Its target is not known. Data came from immunoSEQ multiplex PCR; TCRdb stores just in-frame clones and leaves some out. The table shows around 170,000 clones, with about nine tenths occurring only once. These data originate in a study of T cell responses to AZD1222 COVID-19 vaccine. General study findings and limits: An increase in Spike-specific TCR breadth and depth was observed after two AZD1222 doses. At baseline, seropositivity was found in only 6 or 7 AZD1222 recipients.

The V gene's germline CDR1 is SNHLY and CDR2 FYNNEI. The CDR3 is made up of 11 amino acids. With 4 bases removed from V and 4 bases from J, the gap between germline ends came to 2 bases. The chain employs TRBV2 and TRBJ2-1, with D hard to call. The clonotype was recovered from an adult who received the AZD1222 COVID-19 vaccine. Specimen: peripheral blood, collected 28 days after the second AZD1222 dose. CDR3 in amino acids: CASSGYNEQFF. In DNA form, the CDR3 reads TGTGCCAGCAGTGGGTACAATGAGCAGTTCTTC.